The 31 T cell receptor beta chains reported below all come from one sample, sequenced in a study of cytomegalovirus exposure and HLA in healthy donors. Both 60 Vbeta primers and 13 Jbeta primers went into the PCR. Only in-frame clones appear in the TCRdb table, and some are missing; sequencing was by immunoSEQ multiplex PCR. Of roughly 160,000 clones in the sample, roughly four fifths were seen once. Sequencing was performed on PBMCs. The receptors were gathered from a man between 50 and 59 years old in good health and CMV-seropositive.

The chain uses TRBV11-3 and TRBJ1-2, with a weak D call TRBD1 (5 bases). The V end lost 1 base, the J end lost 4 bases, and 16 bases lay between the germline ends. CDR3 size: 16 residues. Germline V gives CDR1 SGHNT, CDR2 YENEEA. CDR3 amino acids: CASSLGPGHWSYGYTF. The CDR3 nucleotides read TGTGCCAGCAGCTTAGGCCCTGGACATTGGAGCTATGGCTACACCTTC.

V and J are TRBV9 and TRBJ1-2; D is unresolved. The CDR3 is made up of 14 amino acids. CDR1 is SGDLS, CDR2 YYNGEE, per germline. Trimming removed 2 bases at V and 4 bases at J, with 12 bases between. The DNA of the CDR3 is TGTGCCAGCAGCGTTCGAGAGGAACCCTATGGCTACACCTTC. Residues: CASSVREEPYGYTF.

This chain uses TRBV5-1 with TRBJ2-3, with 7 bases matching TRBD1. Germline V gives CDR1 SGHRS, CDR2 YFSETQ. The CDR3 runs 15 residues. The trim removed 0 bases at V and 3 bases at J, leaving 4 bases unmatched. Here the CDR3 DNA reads TGCGCCAGCAGCTTGGAAGGACAGGTGACAGATACGCAGTATTTT. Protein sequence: CASSLEGQVTDTQYF.

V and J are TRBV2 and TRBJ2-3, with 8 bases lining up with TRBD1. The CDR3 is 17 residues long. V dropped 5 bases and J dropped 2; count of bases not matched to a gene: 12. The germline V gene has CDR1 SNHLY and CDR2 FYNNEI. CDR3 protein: CASSLSGGVYPTDTQYF. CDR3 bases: TGTGCCAGCAGTCTTTCAGGGGGCGTTTACCCCACAGATACGCAGTATTTT.

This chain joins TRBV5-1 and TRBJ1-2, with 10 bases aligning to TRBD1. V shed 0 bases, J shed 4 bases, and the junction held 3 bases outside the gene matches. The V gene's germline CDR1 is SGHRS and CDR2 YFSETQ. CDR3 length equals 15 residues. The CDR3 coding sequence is TGCGCCAGCAGCTTGGGGGACAGGGGCGCCTATGGCTACACCTTC. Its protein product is CASSLGDRGAYGYTF.

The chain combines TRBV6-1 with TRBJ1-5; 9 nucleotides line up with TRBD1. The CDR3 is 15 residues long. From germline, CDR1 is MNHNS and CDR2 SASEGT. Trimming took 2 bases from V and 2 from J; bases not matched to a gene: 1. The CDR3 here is CASSEWTGGNQPQHF. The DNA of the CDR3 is TGTGCCAGCAGTGAATGGACAGGGGGCAATCAGCCCCAGCATTTT.

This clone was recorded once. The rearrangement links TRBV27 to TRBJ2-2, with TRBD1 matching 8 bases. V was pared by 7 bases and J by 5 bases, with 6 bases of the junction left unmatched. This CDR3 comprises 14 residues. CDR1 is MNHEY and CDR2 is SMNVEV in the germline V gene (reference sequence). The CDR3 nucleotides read TGTGCCAGCACCCAGACAGGGGATACCGGGGAGCTGTTTTTT. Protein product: CASTQTGDTGELFF.

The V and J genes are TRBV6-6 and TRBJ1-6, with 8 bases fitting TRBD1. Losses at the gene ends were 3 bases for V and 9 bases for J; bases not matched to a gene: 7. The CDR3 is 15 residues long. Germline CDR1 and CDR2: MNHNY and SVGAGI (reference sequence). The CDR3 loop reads CASSYMQGAISPLHF. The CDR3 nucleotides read TGTGCCAGCAGTTATATGCAGGGGGCGATTTCACCCCTCCACTTT.

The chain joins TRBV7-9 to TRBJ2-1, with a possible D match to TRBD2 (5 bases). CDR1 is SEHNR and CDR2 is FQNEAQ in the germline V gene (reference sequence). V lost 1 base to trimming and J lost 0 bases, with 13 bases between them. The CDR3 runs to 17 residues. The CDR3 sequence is CASSLGTQFFSYNEQFF. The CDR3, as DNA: TGTGCCAGCAGCTTAGGGACTCAATTTTTCTCCTACAATGAGCAGTTCTTC.

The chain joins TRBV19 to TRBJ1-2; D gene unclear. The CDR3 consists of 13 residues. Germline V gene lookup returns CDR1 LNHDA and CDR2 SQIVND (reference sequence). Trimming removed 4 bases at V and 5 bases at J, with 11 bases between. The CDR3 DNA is TGTGCCAGTAGTACATTAACGGGGTATGGCTACACCTTC. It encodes CASSTLTGYGYTF. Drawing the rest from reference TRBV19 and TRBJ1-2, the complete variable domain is DGGITQSPKYLFRKEGQNVTLSCEQNLNHDAMYWYRQDPGQGLRLIYYSQIVNDFQKGDIAEGYSVSREKKESFPLTVTSAQKNPTAFYLCASSTLTGYGYTFGSGTRLTVV.

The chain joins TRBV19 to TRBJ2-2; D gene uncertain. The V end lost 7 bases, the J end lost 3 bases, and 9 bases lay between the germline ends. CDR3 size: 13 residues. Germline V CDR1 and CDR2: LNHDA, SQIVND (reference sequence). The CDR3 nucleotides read TGTGCCAGTAATCAACACGACACCGGGGAGCTGTTTTTT. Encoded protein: CASNQHDTGELFF.

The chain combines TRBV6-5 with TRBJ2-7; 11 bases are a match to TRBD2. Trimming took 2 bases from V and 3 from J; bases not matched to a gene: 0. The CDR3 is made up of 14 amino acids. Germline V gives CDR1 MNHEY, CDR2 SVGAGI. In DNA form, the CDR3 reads TGTGCCAGCAGTTACCTAGCGGGAGGCTACGAGCAGTACTTC. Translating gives CASSYLAGGYEQYF.

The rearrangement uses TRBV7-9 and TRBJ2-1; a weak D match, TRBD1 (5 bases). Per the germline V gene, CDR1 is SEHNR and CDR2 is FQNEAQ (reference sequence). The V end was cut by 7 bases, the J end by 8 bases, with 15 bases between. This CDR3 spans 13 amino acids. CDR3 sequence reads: CASTSGWGDEQFF. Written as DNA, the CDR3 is TGTGCCAGCACCTCCGGGTGGGGCGATGAGCAGTTCTTC.

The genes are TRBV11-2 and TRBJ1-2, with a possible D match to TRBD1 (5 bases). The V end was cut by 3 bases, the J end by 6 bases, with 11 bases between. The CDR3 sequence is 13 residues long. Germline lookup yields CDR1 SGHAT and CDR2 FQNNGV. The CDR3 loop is CASSFAGDNGYTF. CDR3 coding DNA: TGTGCCAGCAGCTTCGCGGGGGATAATGGCTACACCTTC.

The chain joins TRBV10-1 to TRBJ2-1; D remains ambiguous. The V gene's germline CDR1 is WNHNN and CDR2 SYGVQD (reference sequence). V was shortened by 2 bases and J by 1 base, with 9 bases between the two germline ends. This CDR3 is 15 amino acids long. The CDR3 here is CASSEKLRSYNEQFF. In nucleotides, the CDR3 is TGCGCCAGCAGTGAGAAGTTGCGGTCCTACAATGAGCAGTTCTTC.

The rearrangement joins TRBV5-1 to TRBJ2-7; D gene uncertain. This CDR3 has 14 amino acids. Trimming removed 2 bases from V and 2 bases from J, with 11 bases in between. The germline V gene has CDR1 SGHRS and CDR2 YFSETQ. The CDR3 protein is CASSFEQLAYEQYF. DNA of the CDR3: TGCGCCAGCAGCTTCGAGCAGCTAGCCTACGAGCAGTACTTC.

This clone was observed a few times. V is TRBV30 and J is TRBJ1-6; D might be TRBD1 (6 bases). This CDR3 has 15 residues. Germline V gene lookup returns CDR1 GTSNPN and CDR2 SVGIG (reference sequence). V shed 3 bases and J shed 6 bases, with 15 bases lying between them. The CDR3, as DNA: TGTGCCTGGAGCGAGGGGGGGATAGGTAATTCACCCCTCCACTTT. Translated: CAWSEGGIGNSPLHF.

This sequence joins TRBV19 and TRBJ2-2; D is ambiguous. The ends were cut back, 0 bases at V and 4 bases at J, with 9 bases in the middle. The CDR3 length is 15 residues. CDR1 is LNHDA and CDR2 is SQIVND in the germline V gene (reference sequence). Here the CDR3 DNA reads TGTGCCAGTAGTATAGACAGGCTGAGCACCGGGGAGCTGTTTTTT. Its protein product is CASSIDRLSTGELFF.

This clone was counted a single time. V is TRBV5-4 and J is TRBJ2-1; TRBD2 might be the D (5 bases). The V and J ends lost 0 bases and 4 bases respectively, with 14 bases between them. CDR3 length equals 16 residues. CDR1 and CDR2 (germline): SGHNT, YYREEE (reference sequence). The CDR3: CASSLEAGLIYNEQFF. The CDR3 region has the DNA TGTGCCAGCAGCTTGGAGGCGGGTCTTATATACAATGAGCAGTTCTTC.

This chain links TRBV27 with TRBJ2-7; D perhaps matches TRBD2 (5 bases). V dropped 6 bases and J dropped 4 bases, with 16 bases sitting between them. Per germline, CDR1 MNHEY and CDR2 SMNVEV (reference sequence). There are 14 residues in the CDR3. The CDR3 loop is CASSGLGSQYEQYF. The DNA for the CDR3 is TGTGCCAGCAGCGGCCTGGGGAGCCAATACGAGCAGTACTTC.

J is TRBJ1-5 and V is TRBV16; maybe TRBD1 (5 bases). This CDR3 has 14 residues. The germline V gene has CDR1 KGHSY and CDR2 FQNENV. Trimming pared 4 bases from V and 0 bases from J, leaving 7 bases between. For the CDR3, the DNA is TGTGCCAGCAGCCCACAGGTTAGCAATCAGCCCCAGCATTTT. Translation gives CASSPQVSNQPQHF.

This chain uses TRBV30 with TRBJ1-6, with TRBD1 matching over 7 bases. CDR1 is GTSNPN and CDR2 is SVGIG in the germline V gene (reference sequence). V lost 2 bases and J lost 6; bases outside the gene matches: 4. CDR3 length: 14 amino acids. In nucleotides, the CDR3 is TGTGCCTGGAGTCCCGGGACAGTTAATTCACCCCTCCACTTT. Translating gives CAWSPGTVNSPLHF. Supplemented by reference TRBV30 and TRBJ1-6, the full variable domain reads SQTIHQWPATLVQPVGSPLSLECTVEGTSNPNLYWYRQAAGRGLQLLFYSVGIGQISSEVPQNLSASRPQDRQFILSSKKLLLSDSGFYLCAWSPGTVNSPLHFGNGTRLTVT.

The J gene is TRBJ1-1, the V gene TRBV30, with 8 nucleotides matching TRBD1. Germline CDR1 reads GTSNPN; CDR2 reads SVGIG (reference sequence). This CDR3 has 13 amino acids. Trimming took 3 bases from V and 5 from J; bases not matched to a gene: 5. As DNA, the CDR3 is TGTGCCTGGAGCCAGGACAGGGAAACTGAAGCTTTCTTT. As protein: CAWSQDRETEAFF.

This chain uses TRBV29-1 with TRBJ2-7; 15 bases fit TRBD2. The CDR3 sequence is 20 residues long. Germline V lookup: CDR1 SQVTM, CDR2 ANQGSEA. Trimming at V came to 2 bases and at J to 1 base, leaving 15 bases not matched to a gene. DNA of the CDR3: TGCAGCGTTGAAACCCCCATAGGACTAGCGGGAGGGTCTTCGTCCTACGAGCAGTACTTC. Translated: CSVETPIGLAGGSSSYEQYF.

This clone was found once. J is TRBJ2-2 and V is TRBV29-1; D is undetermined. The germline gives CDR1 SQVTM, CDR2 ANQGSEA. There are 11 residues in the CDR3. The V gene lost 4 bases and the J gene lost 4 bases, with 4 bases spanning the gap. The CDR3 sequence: CSVGVTGELFF. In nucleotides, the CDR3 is TGCAGCGTTGGCGTCACCGGGGAGCTGTTTTTT.

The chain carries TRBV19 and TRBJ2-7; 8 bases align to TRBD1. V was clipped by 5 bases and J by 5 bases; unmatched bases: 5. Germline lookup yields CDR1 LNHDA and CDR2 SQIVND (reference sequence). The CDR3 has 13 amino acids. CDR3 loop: CASSPRTGHEQYF. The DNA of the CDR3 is TGTGCCAGTAGTCCGCGGACAGGGCACGAGCAGTACTTC.

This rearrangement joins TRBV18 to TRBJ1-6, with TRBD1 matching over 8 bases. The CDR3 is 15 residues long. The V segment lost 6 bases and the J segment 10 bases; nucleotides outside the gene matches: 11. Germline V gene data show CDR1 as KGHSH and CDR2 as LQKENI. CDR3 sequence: CASSGGQGFDSPLHF. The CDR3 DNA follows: TGTGCCAGCTCGGGAGGACAGGGATTCGACTCACCCCTCCACTTT.

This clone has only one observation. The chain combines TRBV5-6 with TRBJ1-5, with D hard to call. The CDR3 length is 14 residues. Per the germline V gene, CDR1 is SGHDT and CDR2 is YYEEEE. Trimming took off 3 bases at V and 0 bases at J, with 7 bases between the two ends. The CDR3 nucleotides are TGTGCCAGCAGCTCTGGACTTAGCAATCAGCCCCAGCATTTT. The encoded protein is CASSSGLSNQPQHF.

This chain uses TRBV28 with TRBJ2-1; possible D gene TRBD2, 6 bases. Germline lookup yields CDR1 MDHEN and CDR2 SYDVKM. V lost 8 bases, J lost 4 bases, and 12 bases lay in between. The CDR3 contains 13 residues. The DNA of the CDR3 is TGTGCCAGCGGAGGGGACCCGTACAATGAGCAGTTCTTC. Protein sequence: CASGGDPYNEQFF.

The CDR3 nucleotides are TGTGCCAGTAGTATGGGCCTCCCCTACGAGCAGTACTTC. It yields the protein CASSMGLPYEQYF. The chain carries TRBV19 and TRBJ2-7; D not resolved. This CDR3 has 13 residues. V lost 3 bases, J lost 2 bases, and 8 bases lay in between. CDR1 and CDR2 from the germline V gene are LNHDA and SQIVND (reference sequence).

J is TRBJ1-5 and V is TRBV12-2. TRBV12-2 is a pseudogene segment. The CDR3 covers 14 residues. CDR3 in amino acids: CASRLVSRGQPQHF. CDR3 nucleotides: TGTGCAAGTCGCTTAGTCAGTCGGGGTCAGCCCCAGCATTTT.